This T cell receptor (beta chain) was documented in a study of cytomegalovirus exposure and HLA in healthy donors. Notes on the study in general: The study listed roughly 160 cytomegalovirus-associated TCR beta chains. Likely technical artifact: a cluster of highly shared sequence variants. CMV antigen specificity was confirmed in vitro for a few CMV-associated chains.

Primers for the PCR totalled 60 Vbeta and 13 Jbeta. TCRdb's copy holds only in-frame clones and misses some; the assay was immunoSEQ multiplex PCR. Of 180,000 or so clones listed, 81% were seen once; the top ten hold approximately 4.4%. This CDR3 spans 13 amino acids. CDR1 SGHNT and CDR2 YYREEE come from the germline V gene (reference sequence). The V end lost 6 bases, the J end lost 4 bases, and 8 bases lay between the germline ends. In this sample, this clone turned up a few times. The antigen remains unidentified. The receptor was derived from a young woman in good health and CMV-seropositive. The material sequenced was PBMCs. The chain joins TRBV5-4 to TRBJ2-6, with TRBD1 as a possible D gene (6 bases). As DNA, the CDR3 is TGTGCCAGCACAGGGGAGGGGGCCAACGTCCTGACTTTC. It encodes CASTGEGANVLTF.